Listed below are T cell receptor beta chains from one sample, sequenced in a study of cytomegalovirus exposure and HLA in healthy donors. Clones were sequenced by immunoSEQ multiplex PCR, and TCRdb holds only the in-frame ones, with some missing. The repertoire has around 170,000 clones, roughly 80% of them found once; the top ten carry 6.3%. The material sequenced was PBMCs. These receptors came from a man aged 35 to 55 in good health and CMV-seropositive. CDR3s include the opening cysteine and the closing phenylalanine or tryptophan. The D gene is left open where the match is weak.

TRBD1 | TRBJ1-2 | TRBV6-5 | CASSYQGAGYTF
TRBD1 | TRBJ1-2 | TRBV7-9 | CASSRNLQGDYYGYTF
. | TRBJ1-4 | TRBV5-1 | CASSALGGSNEKLFF
TRBD1 | TRBJ2-1 | TRBV5-1 | CASTPDRGPEQFF
. | TRBJ1-2 | TRBV29-1 | CSVDLNVANGYTF
. | TRBJ1-5 | TRBV28 | CASKSYSNQPQHF
. | TRBJ2-5 | TRBV18 | CASSPPAGGGSGRQETQYF
. | TRBJ1-1 | TRBV9 | CASSAPRGMNTEAFF
. | TRBJ2-5 | TRBV7-7 | CASSLAEQAQETQYF
. | TRBJ2-7 | TRBV10-3 | CAISGLGQTYEQYF
. | TRBJ1-2 | TRBV6-5 | CASFNGRRNYGYTF
TRBD1 | TRBJ1-5 | TRBV18 | CASSPQPGQGPSNQPQHF
TRBD1 | TRBJ1-1 | TRBV9 | CASSVGGQGFTEAFF
TRBD2 | TRBJ2-1 | TRBV25-1 | CASSEWGSGGASYNEQFF
TRBD2 | TRBJ2-1 | TRBV27 | CASRPVLAGSSYNEQFF
TRBD1 | TRBJ1-5 | TRBV7-2 | CASSYRGQGQPQHF
. | TRBJ2-2 | TRBV7-9 | CASSLARPKRTGELFF
. | TRBJ2-1 | TRBV19 | CASSIAPQGDNEQFF
. | TRBJ2-7 | TRBV5-4 | CASSSPGYYEQYF
. | TRBJ2-5 | TRBV5-1 | CASSPVTVKTQYF
. | TRBJ1-1 | TRBV5-6 | CASSQGQGKGEAFF
TRBD1 | TRBJ1-1 | TRBV7-8 | CASSLGDRGLNMNTEAFF
. | TRBJ2-1 | TRBV6-1 | CASSESGRYEQFF
. | TRBJ1-6 | TRBV5-8 | CASSLPRSYNSPLHF
. | TRBJ1-5 | TRBV7-8 | CASSVYRIRSNQPQHF
TRBD1 | TRBJ1-2 | TRBV5-1 | CASRQGLEGHYGYTF
TRBD1 | TRBJ2-7 | TRBV30 | CAWYTQGRGRREQYF
TRBD2 | TRBJ2-5 | TRBV6-5 | CASKLAGGKETQYF
TRBD1 | TRBJ2-3 | TRBV7-2 | CASSLEGQGLDTQYF
. | TRBJ1-5 | TRBV7-9 | CASSYDTYNQPQHF
. | TRBJ2-1 | TRBV27 | CASSLSSRVFHNEQFF
TRBD1 | TRBJ1-5 | TRBV18 | CASSPTGGAGNQPQHF
TRBD1 | TRBJ1-5 | TRBV19 | CASSGQVNQPQHF
. | TRBJ1-4 | TRBV19 | CASSIGGASNEKLFF
. | TRBJ1-5 | TRBV5-6 | CASNLVGQPQHF
TRBD1 | TRBJ2-1 | TRBV5-1 | CASSPRDRSYNEQFF
. | TRBJ2-2 | TRBV6-5 | CATSLPGVNTGELFF
TRBD1 | TRBJ1-2 | TRBV27 | CASSSRDSLGYGYTF
. | TRBJ1-1 | TRBV27 | CASSPLMGAYTEAFF
. | TRBJ2-7 | TRBV11-2 | CASSRGEQYF
TRBD1 | TRBJ2-7 | TRBV10-1 | CASSDGDSYYEQYF
. | TRBJ2-3 | TRBV18 | CASSRDRLDTQYF
TRBD2 | TRBJ2-3 | TRBV10-3 | CAISASGRTSGGDTQYF
. | TRBJ2-2 | TRBV7-8 | CASSLVGGTTGELFF
TRBD2 | TRBJ2-2 | TRBV4-1 | CASRGLAGSGGELFF
. | TRBJ2-6 | TRBV9 | CASSVGQGLISGANVLTF
TRBD1 | TRBJ2-1 | TRBV30 | CAWLRTGDHEQFF
. | TRBJ1-1 | TRBV18 | CASSQGSLPEAFF
. | TRBJ1-2 | TRBV28 | CASSRTWDIYTF
. | TRBJ2-7 | TRBV15 | CATSRDFGQTYEQYF
. | TRBJ1-2 | TRBV5-1 | CASTNPREGDQWGGYTF
TRBD1 | TRBJ1-2 | TRBV4-1 | CASSPTSGQGYGYTF